One and the same sample provided the 30 T cell receptor beta chains below, sequenced in a study of shared clonotypes between healthy human individuals. Measured with immunoSEQ multiplex PCR; TCRdb has only the in-frame clones, and not every one. The sample consists of fewer than 400,000 clones, about 74% of them appearing once. Sequenced material: memory CD4+ T cells sorted from blood. Documented subset: CD45RA-negative fraction. These receptors all stem from a man aged 25-40 years in good health.

As DNA, the CDR3 is TGTGCCAGCAGCCAGACAGGGTGGGGCGGCACTGAAGCTTTCTTT. It is translated as CASSQTGWGGTEAFF. The V gene is TRBV11-2, the J gene TRBJ1-1, with 7 bases matching TRBD1. V gave up 5 bases and J gave up 4 bases; unmatched junction bases: 10. CDR3 size: 15 residues. In germline, CDR1 is SGHAT, CDR2 FQNNGV.

CDR3 protein: CASSVSSRGGPAPGEQFF. The CDR3 nucleotides are TGTGCCAGCAGCGTATCGTCTCGCGGGGGCCCGGCCCCAGGTGAGCAGTTCTTC. V is TRBV9 and J is TRBJ2-1; a possible D gene is TRBD2 (7 bases). Trimming removed 1 base from V and 9 bases from J, with 26 bases in between. The CDR3 totals 18 residues. Looked up from germline, CDR1 is SGDLS and CDR2 is YYNGEE.

V usage is TRBV4-1 and J usage is TRBJ1-4; D is uncertain. Trimming took off 0 bases at V and 11 bases at J, with 13 bases between the two ends. Per the germline V gene, CDR1 is MGHRA and CDR2 is YSYEKL. The CDR3 length is 14 residues. This chain's CDR3 is CASSQDPGRGKLFF. The CDR3 bases are TGCGCCAGCAGCCAAGATCCGGGAAGAGGGAAACTGTTTTTT.

This clone was observed a handful of times. The chain has TRBV9 and TRBJ2-7, with TRBD2 matching over 7 bases. J lost 2 bases, V lost 2 bases, and 7 bases had no gene match. Per the germline V gene, CDR1 is SGDLS and CDR2 is YYNGEE. The CDR3 is 15 amino acids. The CDR3 nucleotides are TGTGCCAGCAGCGTCTTAGCGAGCGGGACCTACGAGCAGTACTTC. Amino acid sequence: CASSVLASGTYEQYF.

The chain links TRBV11-2 to TRBJ2-1; D possibly corresponds to TRBD2 (6 bases). Germline loops: CDR1 SGHAT, CDR2 FQNNGV. The CDR3 loop spans 15 amino acids. Trimming took 5 bases from V and 7 from J, leaving 18 bases between them. The CDR3 region has the DNA TGTGCCAGCAGCGGAGGGCACCCCTCCGGTAATGAGCAGTTCTTC. This translates into CASSGGHPSGNEQFF.

This clone has more than one count but fewer than ten. This rearrangement joins TRBV7-8 to TRBJ2-7; 15 nucleotides line up with TRBD2. V lost 0 bases, J lost 0 bases, and 6 bases stayed unmatched. The germline CDR1 and CDR2 sequences are SGHVS and FQNEAQ. The length of the CDR3 is 19 residues. DNA for the CDR3: TGTGCCAGCAGCTTAGCCCGGGGGACTAGCGGGAGGCTCTCCTACGAGCAGTACTTC. This encodes CASSLARGTSGRLSYEQYF.

This sequence joins TRBV7-2 and TRBJ2-1; the D is unclear. V lost 5 bases and J lost 7, with 9 bases in between. The CDR3 has 12 amino acids. Germline CDR1 SGHTA, CDR2 FQGNSA. CDR3 amino acids: CASSQPMNEQFF. CDR3 DNA sequence: TGTGCCAGCAGCCAACCGATGAATGAGCAGTTCTTC.

J is TRBJ2-5 and V is TRBV6-1; 9 bases are shared with TRBD1. V lost 3 bases to trimming and J lost 3 bases; unmatched junction nucleotides: 11. The CDR3 consists of 17 residues. The germline V gene has CDR1 MNHNS and CDR2 SASEGT. CDR3 residues: CASSDFVQGASKETQYF. As DNA, the CDR3 is TGTGCCAGCAGTGATTTCGTACAGGGGGCGAGTAAAGAGACCCAGTACTTC.

On this clone itself: Other nucleotide sequences in the sample specify the same CDR3. The chain combines TRBV5-1 with TRBJ2-1, with D tentatively TRBD1 or TRBD2 (5 bases each). V lost 4 bases and J 0 bases, leaving 11 bases between the germline ends. The V gene's germline CDR1 is SGHRS and CDR2 YFSETQ. The CDR3 extends over 15 amino acids. Here the CDR3 DNA reads TGCGCCAGCAGCGAGGGACGGAGCTCCTACAATGAGCAGTTCTTC. This gives the protein CASSEGRSSYNEQFF.

The V call is TRBV7-2, the J call TRBJ1-5; maybe TRBD1 (5 bases). V lost 2 bases to trimming and J lost 9 bases, with 14 bases between them. Germline loops: CDR1 SGHTA, CDR2 FQGNSA. This CDR3 spans 14 amino acids. For the CDR3, the DNA is TGTGCCAGCAGCTTACTCGACGGAGGGGCGCCCCAGCATTTT. This encodes CASSLLDGGAPQHF.

The sample holds many counts of this clone. V and J are TRBV6-1 and TRBJ2-1; tentative D call: TRBD2 (6 bases). Germline V gene lookup returns CDR1 MNHNS and CDR2 SASEGT. V gave up 3 bases and J gave up 5 bases, with 17 bases separating them. The CDR3 has 16 amino acids. CDR3 residues: CASSEWGEEAHNEQFF. The DNA for the CDR3 is TGTGCCAGCAGTGAGTGGGGGGAAGAGGCCCACAATGAGCAGTTCTTC.

This chain connects TRBV2 to TRBJ2-3; D is undetermined. From germline, CDR1 is SNHLY and CDR2 FYNNEI. This CDR3 has 13 residues. V shed 4 bases and J shed 7 bases, with 12 bases lying between them. The CDR3 reads CASSVGRDNTQYF. The CDR3 nucleotides are TGTGCCAGCAGTGTGGGCCGCGACAATACGCAGTATTTT.

The chain joins TRBV4-3 to TRBJ2-3, with D tentatively TRBD1 (6 bases). This CDR3 is built from 16 residues. In germline, CDR1 is LGHNA, CDR2 YSLEER. The V gene lost 0 bases and the J gene lost 2 bases, with 12 bases spanning the gap. CDR3 protein: CASSQDWQGLTDTQYF. The CDR3 nucleotides read TGCGCCAGCAGCCAAGATTGGCAGGGGCTCACAGATACGCAGTATTTT.

CDR3 coding DNA: TGTGCCAGTAGCAGTGGGGACAGGAATAATGAAAAACTGTTTTTT. Protein sequence: CASSSGDRNNEKLFF. This chain uses TRBV19 with TRBJ1-4, with 8 bases aligning to TRBD1. Germline CDR1 and CDR2: LNHDA and SQIVND (reference sequence). The CDR3 totals 15 residues. The junction had 7 bases not matched to a gene; V was cut back by 6 bases and J by 4 bases.

The rearrangement links TRBV2 to TRBJ1-1; D is uncertain. The germline CDR1 and CDR2 sequences are SNHLY and FYNNEI. Trimming shortened V by 4 bases and J by 2 bases, and 14 bases separated the two germline ends. CDR3 length equals 15 residues. CDR3 nucleotide sequence: TGTGCCAGCAGTGCTGGGGATCTGTTCAACACTGAAGCTTTCTTT. Protein product: CASSAGDLFNTEAFF.

The chain links TRBV2 to TRBJ2-1, with D unclear. The length of the CDR3 is 14 residues. From germline, CDR1 is SNHLY and CDR2 FYNNEI. The V end was cut by 3 bases, the J end by 0 bases, with 6 bases between. The CDR3 reads CASSDRNSYNEQFF. The CDR3 nucleotides read TGTGCCAGCAGTGACAGAAACTCCTACAATGAGCAGTTCTTC.

This rearrangement joins TRBV2 to TRBJ2-5; TRBD2 matches at 10 bases. Germline V gene data show CDR1 as SNHLY and CDR2 as FYNNEI. V trimming: 5 bases; J trimming: 3 bases; junction bases outside the gene matches: 6. The CDR3 has 15 residues. DNA of the CDR3: TGTGCCAGCAGTTGGATCGGGACTAGCGAAGAGACCCAGTACTTC. Residues: CASSWIGTSEETQYF.

The rearrangement links TRBV6-4 to TRBJ2-7; 10 bases fit TRBD2. Germline V gene lookup returns CDR1 MRHNA and CDR2 SNTAGT. The V gene end was trimmed by 11 bases and the J gene end by 5 bases; junction bases not matched to a gene: 18. The CDR3 has 16 residues. The CDR3 region is CAGTAFPSGSSNEQYF. Here the CDR3 DNA reads TGTGCCGGTACTGCCTTTCCTAGCGGGAGTAGCAACGAGCAGTACTTC.

This chain uses TRBV7-9 with TRBJ2-7, with D perhaps being TRBD1 or TRBD2 (6 bases each). Germline CDR1 SEHNR, CDR2 FQNEAQ (reference sequence). Trimming cost V 3 bases and J 1 base, with 10 bases left between them. The CDR3 spans 14 residues. DNA for the CDR3: TGTGCCAGCAGCTTCCGGGGGCCATCCTACGAGCAGTACTTC. It codes for CASSFRGPSYEQYF.

The chain is built from TRBV5-1 and TRBJ1-3; D may be TRBD1 (5 bases). CDR1 and CDR2 (germline): SGHRS, YFSETQ. The CDR3 is 15 residues long. Trimming took off 2 bases at V and 0 bases at J, with 9 bases between the two ends. This CDR3 is CASSFGASSGNTIYF. The CDR3 DNA sequence: TGCGCCAGCAGCTTCGGGGCGAGCTCTGGAAACACCATATATTTT.

The chain couples TRBV19 to TRBJ2-7; 11 positions agree with TRBD2. The CDR3 contains 16 residues. Germline V CDR1 and CDR2: LNHDA, SQIVND (reference sequence). V was clipped by 4 bases and J by 1 base; unmatched bases: 6. CDR3 loop: CASSTSGLAGSYEQYF. CDR3 bases: TGTGCCAGTAGTACTTCCGGACTAGCGGGTTCCTACGAGCAGTACTTC.

The chain couples TRBV14 to TRBJ2-6, with D perhaps TRBD1 (5 bases). CDR3 length: 16 residues. Looked up from germline, CDR1 is SGHDN and CDR2 is FVKESK. Between the trimmed V and J ends, which lost 1 base and 0 bases, there was a span of 7 bases. The CDR3: CASSQGQFSGANVLTF. The CDR3 nucleotides are TGTGCCAGCAGCCAAGGACAGTTCTCTGGGGCCAACGTCCTGACTTTC.

The chain recombines TRBV4-3 with TRBJ2-3; TRBD2 is a possible D gene (5 bases). The germline V gene has CDR1 LGHNA and CDR2 YSLEER. The CDR3 is made up of 14 amino acids. Trimming took 0 bases from V and 4 from J, leaving 8 bases between them. The CDR3 protein is CASSQENGADTQYF. The CDR3 region has the DNA TGCGCCAGCAGCCAAGAGAACGGGGCAGATACGCAGTATTTT.

This chain uses TRBV5-1 with TRBJ2-2; 10 bases agree with TRBD1. Trimming at V came to 2 bases and at J to 6 bases, leaving 4 bases not matched to a gene. Germline CDR1 SGHRS, CDR2 YFSETQ. There are 15 residues in the CDR3. CDR3 sequence: CASSLQGQGAGELFF. The CDR3 DNA sequence: TGCGCCAGCAGCTTACAAGGACAGGGGGCCGGGGAGCTGTTTTTT. Looking up the rest from reference TRBV5-1 and TRBJ2-2 gives the full variable domain: KAGVTQTPRYLIKTRGQQVTLSCSPISGHRSVSWYQQTPGQGLQFLFEYFSETQRNKGNFPGRFSGRQFSNSRSEMNVSTLELGDSALYLCASSLQGQGAGELFFGEGSRLTVL.

J is TRBJ2-3 and V is TRBV10-3; 9 bases match TRBD2. The length of the CDR3 is 14 residues. The V gene end was trimmed by 10 bases and the J gene end by 6 bases; junction bases not matched to a gene: 11. Germline loops: CDR1 ENHRY, CDR2 SYGVKD. The CDR3 sequence: CATGSLAGTDTQYF. The CDR3 nucleotides are TGTGCCACCGGTTCGCTAGCGGGAACGGATACGCAGTATTTT.

This clone was detected a few times. CDR3 sequence: CASSISRTGPYNEQFF. CDR3 nucleotides: TGTGCCAGTAGTATCTCCCGGACAGGGCCATACAATGAGCAGTTCTTC. The chain employs TRBV19 and TRBJ2-1, with 8 bases identical to TRBD1. CDR3 length: 16 residues. Germline V gives CDR1 LNHDA, CDR2 SQIVND (reference sequence). Unmatched junction bases numbered 8, after V lost 3 bases and J lost 4 bases.

The chain links TRBV7-2 to TRBJ2-6; tentative D call: TRBD1 (5 bases). The CDR3 length is 16 residues. Trimming removed 0 bases from V and 12 bases from J, with 18 bases in between. CDR1 is SGHTA and CDR2 is FQGNSA in the germline V gene. The CDR3 coding sequence is TGTGCCAGCAGCTTAGCGCAGGCAGGGCTTCTTGGCGTCCTGACTTTC. It translates to CASSLAQAGLLGVLTF.

The chain carries TRBV5-6 and TRBJ2-7, with 7 bases identical to TRBD1. Germline-derived CDR1 and CDR2 are SGHDT and YYEEEE. V was clipped by 0 bases and J by 3 bases; unmatched bases: 6. The CDR3 sequence is 15 residues long. The DNA of the CDR3 is TGTGCCAGCAGCTTGGGAGGGGGCGCCGTCTACGAGCAGTACTTC. Protein sequence: CASSLGGGAVYEQYF. Full variable domain (missing parts from reference TRBV5-6 and TRBJ2-7): DAGVTQSPTHLIKTRGQQVTLRCSPKSGHDTVSWYQQALGQGPQFIFQYYEEEERQRGNFPDRFSGHQFPNYSSELNVNALLLGDSALYLCASSLGGGAVYEQYFGPGTRLTVT.

The CDR3 is CASSPRAGRTNNYGYTF. Written as DNA, the CDR3 is TGTGCCAGCAGCCCGAGAGCGGGGCGGACAAATAACTATGGCTACACCTTC. V is TRBV7-2 and J is TRBJ1-2; the D gene is possibly TRBD1 (5 bases). Germline V lookup: CDR1 SGHTA, CDR2 FQGNSA. This CDR3 is built from 17 residues. V was cut by 5 bases and J by 1 base, with 20 bases left in between.

V and J are TRBV6-5 and TRBJ1-1, with TRBD1 as a possible D gene (5 bases). The germline V and J ends were trimmed by 2 bases and 4 bases, with 11 bases remaining between them. This CDR3 has 14 residues. The germline V gene encodes CDR1 MNHEY and CDR2 SVGAGI. The CDR3 region is CASSYRGGGTEAFF. The CDR3 DNA is TGTGCCAGCAGTTACCGCGGGGGAGGCACTGAAGCTTTCTTT.